The clone carrying this T cell receptor (beta chain) was seen only once. Its matching antigen is unknown. This sample is drawn from a study of T cells in localized non-small cell lung cancer. This table comes from immunoSEQ multiplex PCR, and its TCRdb copy is limited to in-frame clones, with some not included. The table includes about 28,000 clones, roughly 90% detected once. Overall study results and limits: Uninvolved adjacent lung had more T cell clonality than any other tissue, topping tumor. Owing to sequencing of a solitary tumor region, heterogeneity cannot be discounted.

Germline V gene sequence: CDR1 SGHTA, CDR2 FQGNSA. Losses at the gene ends were 3 bases for V and 4 bases for J; bases not matched to a gene: 5. This CDR3 contains 15 residues. The TCR comes from a woman aged 35-75 years with stage III lung adenocarcinoma. The sequencing used peripheral blood mononuclear cells, collected before any cancer treatment. The chain joins TRBV7-2 to TRBJ2-2; 7 positions agree with TRBD1. The DNA of the CDR3 is TGTGCCAGCAGCTTTCAGACAGGGAGCACCGGGGAGCTGTTTTTT. Translating it yields CASSFQTGSTGELFF. The complete variable domain, with remaining parts taken from reference TRBV7-2 and TRBJ2-2, reads GAGVSQSPSNKVTEKGKDVELRCDPISGHTALYWYRQSLGQGLEFLIYFQGNSAPDKSGLPSDRFSAERTGGSVSTLTIQRTQQEDSAVYLCASSFQTGSTGELFFGEGSRLTVL.